The clone carrying this TCR beta chain was detected only a few times. Its antigen is unidentified. The data originate from a study of T cell repertoires in cytomegalovirus infection. Germline CDR1 and CDR2: SGHTA and FQGNSA. Trimming removed 2 bases from V and 2 bases from J, with 19 bases in between. The CDR3 extends over 18 amino acids. TCRdb passed the reads through MiXCR, listing each CDR3 protein once. The table has 450,000 to 600,000 distinct CDR3 sequences, more than 40% seen once. The TCR sequence derives from a human donor in good health (CMV status not recorded). Some clones in this sample may be carry-over from other donors' samples. The rearrangement joins TRBV7-2 to TRBJ1-3; D remains unclear. The material sequenced was cultured PBMCs, taken from culture after CMV antigen stimulation. CDR3 in amino acids: CASSLIEAGNLAGNTIYF. DNA of the CDR3: TGTGCCAGCAGCTTAATCGAGGCGGGGAACCTGGCTGGAAACACCATATATTTT.